This T cell receptor (beta chain) was identified in a study of T cell changes during pregnancy in multiple sclerosis. Germline CDR1 LNHDA, CDR2 SQIVND (reference sequence). CDR3 length: 14 residues. Trimming took 7 bases from V and 7 from J, leaving 19 bases between them. Data came from immunoSEQ multiplex PCR; TCRdb stores just in-frame clones and leaves some out. Found here are roughly 93,000 clones, 92% of them singletons; the top ten hold approximately 2%. The sequence was obtained from a female donor in good health, enrolled as a control in a pregnancy study. This chain connects TRBV19 to TRBJ2-5, with unresolved D. Source: peripheral blood, taken after pregnancy. CDR3 bases: TGTGCCAGTACCGTGCGGCTGACGGTGGGGACCCAGTACTTC. Its translation: CASTVRLTVGTQYF.